The rows below give T cell receptor beta chains drawn from one sample of a study of patients and donors after allogeneic stem cell transplantation. TCRdb used MiXCR to reprocess the RT-PCR reads, holding one entry per CDR3 protein. The sample shows hundreds of thousands of distinct CDR3 sequences, 15% to 20% of them seen only once. Sequencing was performed on blood, either unsorted or a sorted T cell fraction (not recorded which). These receptor sequences come from a human donor who was either an allogeneic HSCT recipient or a stem cell or donor lymphocyte infusion donor (not recorded which). It is not recorded whose cells these are; they may come from a transplant donor. The CDR3 runs from the conserved cysteine through the conserved F or W. A D gene is named only where the DNA matches it firmly. The size entry is marked missing in some rows and otherwise reads once, few, many or a size class.

v_gene: TRBV25-1
j_gene: TRBJ1-6
d_gene: -
abundance: -
CDR3nt: TGTGCCAGCAGTGAACAGCAGGGGTCCTATAATTCACCCCTCCACTTT
CDR3aa: CASSEQQGSYNSPLHF

v_gene: TRBV6-2/TRBV6-3
j_gene: TRBJ1-6
d_gene: TRBD1
abundance: few
CDR3nt: TGTGCCAGCAGTAGGGGACAGGGGAGCTCACCCCTCCACTTT
CDR3aa: CASSRGQGSSPLHF

v_gene: TRBV3-1
j_gene: TRBJ2-7
d_gene: -
abundance: few
CDR3nt: TGTGCCAGCAGCCAAGGGGGTGCCGGCGAGCAGTACTTC
CDR3aa: CASSQGGAGEQYF

v_gene: TRBV6-2/TRBV6-3
j_gene: TRBJ2-3
d_gene: TRBD2
abundance: many
CDR3nt: TGTGCCAGCAGTTACCACATACTCCCGGGACTAGCGGGAGATCTTGATACGCAGTATTTT
CDR3aa: CASSYHILPGLAGDLDTQYF

v_gene: TRBV4-3
j_gene: TRBJ2-2
d_gene: TRBD2
abundance: once
CDR3nt: TGCGCCAGCAGCCAGTCGACTAGCGGATCCGGGGAGCTGTTTTTT
CDR3aa: CASSQSTSGSGELFF

v_gene: TRBV6-2/TRBV6-3
j_gene: TRBJ2-6
d_gene: TRBD1
abundance: -
CDR3nt: TGTGCCAGCAGTCGGGGACAGGTGGTCTCTGGGGCCAACGTCCTGACTTTC
CDR3aa: CASSRGQVVSGANVLTF

v_gene: TRBV27
j_gene: TRBJ2-5
d_gene: TRBD1
abundance: few
CDR3nt: TGTGCCAGCAGTTTATCGCACGGGACAGGGCGGCAGACCCAGTACTTC
CDR3aa: CASSLSHGTGRQTQYF

v_gene: TRBV5-1
j_gene: TRBJ2-2
d_gene: -
abundance: many
CDR3nt: TGCGCCAGCAGCTCTGAACAACTAGTATCCGGGGAGCTGTTTTTT
CDR3aa: CASSSEQLVSGELFF

v_gene: TRBV24-1
j_gene: TRBJ1-2
d_gene: -
abundance: -
CDR3nt: TGTGCCACCAGTGATTTGAACAGGGGCTACACCTTC
CDR3aa: CATSDLNRGYTF

v_gene: TRBV24-1
j_gene: TRBJ1-5
d_gene: -
abundance: -
CDR3nt: TGTGCCACCAGTAAAACCGGGTATCAGCCCCAGCATTTT
CDR3aa: CATSKTGYQPQHF

v_gene: TRBV19
j_gene: TRBJ1-2
d_gene: -
abundance: few
CDR3nt: TGTGCCAGTAGTAACGGACACCCCTCTGGCTACACCTTC
CDR3aa: CASSNGHPSGYTF

v_gene: TRBV20-1
j_gene: TRBJ1-1
d_gene: -
abundance: few
CDR3nt: TGCAGTGCTAGGTGGGCTTGGACTGAAGCTTTCTTT
CDR3aa: CSARWAWTEAFF

v_gene: TRBV4-2
j_gene: TRBJ2-1
d_gene: -
abundance: few
CDR3nt: TGTGCCAGCAGCCAAGAGGCCAATGAGCAGTTCTTC
CDR3aa: CASSQEANEQFF

v_gene: TRBV12-3/TRBV12-4
j_gene: TRBJ2-7
d_gene: -
abundance: many
CDR3nt: TGTGCCAGGGCTTATGGGTTCCCCTACGAGCAGTACTTC
CDR3aa: CARAYGFPYEQYF

v_gene: TRBV29-1
j_gene: TRBJ2-2
d_gene: TRBD2
abundance: few
CDR3nt: TGCAGCGTCTGCGGGAGGGCCGGAATGACCGGGGAGCTGTTTTTT
CDR3aa: CSVCGRAGMTGELFF

v_gene: TRBV12-3/TRBV12-4
j_gene: TRBJ2-4
d_gene: TRBD2
abundance: few
CDR3nt: TGTGCCAGCAGTTCAAGGACCGGGACTAGCTGGGGCATTCAGTACTTC
CDR3aa: CASSSRTGTSWGIQYF

v_gene: TRBV6-5
j_gene: TRBJ2-5
d_gene: TRBD2
abundance: -
CDR3nt: TGTGCCAGCAGTTACTCTAGCGGGAGTTGGACAGAGACCCAGTACTTC
CDR3aa: CASSYSSGSWTETQYF

v_gene: TRBV10-3
j_gene: TRBJ2-3
d_gene: -
abundance: -
CDR3nt: TGTGCCATCAGACGGGGGCGGGACACAGATACGCAGTATTTT
CDR3aa: CAIRRGRDTDTQYF

v_gene: TRBV5-1
j_gene: TRBJ2-7
d_gene: -
abundance: many
CDR3nt: TGCGCCAGCAGCTTGGAGGGGGGCTCGGACGAGCAGTACTTC
CDR3aa: CASSLEGGSDEQYF

v_gene: TRBV15
j_gene: TRBJ2-7
d_gene: -
abundance: few
CDR3nt: TGTGCCACCAGCAGAGATAGCGCGACCTCCTACGAGCAGTACTTC
CDR3aa: CATSRDSATSYEQYF

v_gene: TRBV4-2
j_gene: TRBJ2-4
d_gene: -
abundance: many
CDR3nt: TGTGCCAGCAGCCAGGGTCCTGGAGGAGAAAACATTCAGTACTTC
CDR3aa: CASSQGPGGENIQYF

v_gene: TRBV4-3
j_gene: TRBJ2-5
d_gene: TRBD2
abundance: few
CDR3nt: TGCGCCAGCAGCCAAGAAGACCCCGCGACTAGCGGGGCGCAAGAGACCCAGTACTTC
CDR3aa: CASSQEDPATSGAQETQYF

v_gene: TRBV4-3
j_gene: TRBJ2-7
d_gene: TRBD2
abundance: -
CDR3nt: TGCGCCAGCAGCCAAGAGGGAGGGGTCGGCTACGAGCAGTACTTC
CDR3aa: CASSQEGGVGYEQYF

v_gene: TRBV12-3/TRBV12-4
j_gene: TRBJ2-5
d_gene: TRBD2
abundance: few
CDR3nt: TGTGCCAGCAGTTTAGTGATCGCGGGGGGCGGAGAGACCCAGTACTTC
CDR3aa: CASSLVIAGGGETQYF

v_gene: TRBV29-1
j_gene: TRBJ2-6
d_gene: -
abundance: few
CDR3nt: TGCAGCGTCGGGGAGGAGGCCAACGTCCTGACTTTC
CDR3aa: CSVGEEANVLTF

v_gene: TRBV7-8
j_gene: TRBJ2-1
d_gene: -
abundance: few
CDR3nt: TGTGCCAGCAGCTTAGTCTCCGCACTCGGGGGCAATGAGCAGTTCTTC
CDR3aa: CASSLVSALGGNEQFF

v_gene: TRBV19
j_gene: TRBJ2-1
d_gene: -
abundance: -
CDR3nt: TGTGCCAGTAATATCGGGCCAACTTGGGGTAATGAGCAGTTCTTC
CDR3aa: CASNIGPTWGNEQFF

v_gene: TRBV12-3/TRBV12-4
j_gene: TRBJ1-1
d_gene: TRBD1
abundance: -
CDR3nt: TGTGCCAGCAGCCGCGCCCGACAGGGATTTGGTGAAGCTTTCTTT
CDR3aa: CASSRARQGFGEAFF

v_gene: TRBV29-1
j_gene: TRBJ1-2
d_gene: TRBD1
abundance: many
CDR3nt: TGCAGTGCCGTAGCAGGGGGGAAAGATGGCTACACCTTC
CDR3aa: CSAVAGGKDGYTF

v_gene: TRBV12-3/TRBV12-4
j_gene: TRBJ1-5
d_gene: -
abundance: -
CDR3nt: TGTGCCAGCAGCCCCGGGACAAGGGGCAATCAGCCCCAGCATTTT
CDR3aa: CASSPGTRGNQPQHF

v_gene: TRBV4-2
j_gene: TRBJ2-1
d_gene: -
abundance: -
CDR3nt: TGTGCCAGCAGCCGCAATCGAGGGAGCTCCTACAATGAGCAGTTCTTC
CDR3aa: CASSRNRGSSYNEQFF

v_gene: TRBV20-1
j_gene: TRBJ2-7
d_gene: TRBD2
abundance: few
CDR3nt: TGCAGTGCTTCTACTAGCGGGAGCTACGAGCAGTACTTC
CDR3aa: CSASTSGSYEQYF

v_gene: TRBV27
j_gene: TRBJ2-1
d_gene: -
abundance: few
CDR3nt: TGTGCCAGCAGTTTATCGGGGGTTTGGGGCTACAATGAGCAGTTCTTC
CDR3aa: CASSLSGVWGYNEQFF

v_gene: TRBV4-1
j_gene: TRBJ2-3
d_gene: TRBD2
abundance: -
CDR3nt: TGCGCCAGCAGCCAAGCGATAGCGGGACCCACAGATACGCAGTATTTT
CDR3aa: CASSQAIAGPTDTQYF

v_gene: TRBV27
j_gene: TRBJ2-2
d_gene: TRBD2
abundance: -
CDR3nt: TGTGCCAGCAGTTTAATTGGGGTTTTTGCGGGAGGAAGCACCGGGGAGCTGTTTTTT
CDR3aa: CASSLIGVFAGGSTGELFF

v_gene: TRBV6-5
j_gene: TRBJ2-7
d_gene: -
abundance: few
CDR3nt: TGTGCCAGCAGTTTCCCATCCGGCCCCCTATCCTACGAGCAGTACTTC
CDR3aa: CASSFPSGPLSYEQYF

v_gene: TRBV12-3/TRBV12-4
j_gene: TRBJ1-2
d_gene: -
abundance: once
CDR3nt: TGTGCCAGCAGTCCCAACAGGGATGGCTACACCTTC
CDR3aa: CASSPNRDGYTF

v_gene: TRBV10-3
j_gene: TRBJ2-3
d_gene: -
abundance: many
CDR3nt: TGTGCCATCAGTGACAGCAGGGGGGACACAGATACGCAGTATTTT
CDR3aa: CAISDSRGDTDTQYF

v_gene: TRBV7-9
j_gene: TRBJ2-5
d_gene: TRBD2
abundance: few
CDR3nt: TGTGCCAGCAGCTCCCCCCGGACTAGCGGGTCCCAAGAGACCCAGTACTTC
CDR3aa: CASSSPRTSGSQETQYF

v_gene: TRBV2
j_gene: TRBJ1-1
d_gene: TRBD1
abundance: -
CDR3nt: TGTGCCAGCAGTGACCCAGGGGGCGCGAACACTGAAGCTTTCTTT
CDR3aa: CASSDPGGANTEAFF

v_gene: TRBV7-3
j_gene: TRBJ2-1
d_gene: TRBD2
abundance: -
CDR3nt: TGTGCCAGCAGCTCCCTGGGAAGCGGGAGCGGTTACAATGAGCAGTTCTTC
CDR3aa: CASSSLGSGSGYNEQFF

v_gene: TRBV28
j_gene: TRBJ2-7
d_gene: -
abundance: few
CDR3nt: TGTGCCAGCAGAAGGACGGGTACCCACGAGCAGTACTTC
CDR3aa: CASRRTGTHEQYF

v_gene: TRBV7-9
j_gene: TRBJ2-5
d_gene: TRBD1
abundance: -
CDR3nt: TGTGCCAGCAGCTCAGGACAGGGTCCAGAGACCCAGTACTTC
CDR3aa: CASSSGQGPETQYF

v_gene: TRBV27
j_gene: TRBJ2-7
d_gene: TRBD2
abundance: many
CDR3nt: TGTGCCAGCAGTTTAATCGGGACTAGCGGGGGTTACTACGAGCAGTACTTC
CDR3aa: CASSLIGTSGGYYEQYF

v_gene: TRBV12-3/TRBV12-4
j_gene: TRBJ1-2
d_gene: -
abundance: many
CDR3nt: TGTGCCAGCAGTTTCTATGGCTACACCTTC
CDR3aa: CASSFYGYTF

v_gene: TRBV12-3/TRBV12-4
j_gene: TRBJ1-1
d_gene: -
abundance: many
CDR3nt: TGTGCCAGCAGGCCGGGACGGCGTGGAATGAACACTGAAGCTTTCTTT
CDR3aa: CASRPGRRGMNTEAFF

v_gene: TRBV6-2/TRBV6-3
j_gene: TRBJ1-5
d_gene: -
abundance: -
CDR3nt: TGTGCCAGCAGTGACAACCGTCAGGGCCCGCGGAAGGGACCCCAGCATTTT
CDR3aa: CASSDNRQGPRKGPQHF

v_gene: TRBV2
j_gene: TRBJ2-2
d_gene: -
abundance: many
CDR3nt: TGTGCCAGCAGCGTGGGTAGGGGACGGTGGACCGGGGAGCTGTTTTTT
CDR3aa: CASSVGRGRWTGELFF